This T cell receptor beta chain was sequenced for a study of shared clonotypes between healthy human individuals. This clone was seen ten or more times. Antigen: not known. Study-wide points: With four donors compared, 5% to 5.5% of naive CD4 clonotypes were shared.

The CDR3 has 13 amino acids. The germline V gene encodes CDR1 SGHAT and CDR2 FQNNGV. The ends lost 8 bases at V and 2 bases at J; junction bases unmatched: 6. The method was immunoSEQ multiplex PCR; TCRdb's version includes in-frame clones alone and lacks a portion of them. Seen here are hundreds of thousands of clones, approximately 75% observed once, and the top ten hold about 2%. The rearrangement links TRBV11-2 to TRBJ2-7; 7 nucleotides line up with TRBD2. Sequenced: memory CD4+ T cells sorted from blood. The subset here: CD45RA-negative fraction. This sequence was found in a woman between 25 and 40 years old in good health. CDR3 region: CASLGGTAYEQYF. CDR3 coding DNA: TGTGCCAGCTTGGGGGGGACCGCCTACGAGCAGTACTTC.